These T cell receptor beta chains were read from a single sample in a study of T cells after yellow fever vaccination. TCRdb used MiXCR to reprocess the 5' RACE reads, holding one entry per CDR3 protein. The repertoire holds about 120,000 distinct CDR3 sequences, with around 9.8% as singletons. Here the sequenced sample was CD8+ T cells sorted from PBMCs, taken on the day of the yellow fever booster vaccination. The receptors shown here come from a man younger than 35 who received the YFV17D yellow fever vaccine. CDR3s include the opening cysteine and the closing phenylalanine or tryptophan. A D gene is named only where the DNA matches it firmly. The size entry is marked missing in some rows and otherwise reads once, few, many or a size class.

>TRBV7-9|TRBJ1-6|few|-
CASSFGGEGNSPLHF
>TRBV6-4|TRBJ2-2|few|TRBD2
CASSDSTSGGTGELFF
>TRBV6-6|TRBJ1-2|-|-
CASSAWRGGARRYTF
>TRBV9|TRBJ2-2|-|-
CASSVQSGELFF
>TRBV4-1|TRBJ1-2|few|-
CASSHRQDRRGYTF
>TRBV19|TRBJ2-7|-|TRBD1
CASRPGQGSSYEQYF
>TRBV4-1|TRBJ1-5|few|-
CASSQDLGARGNQPQHF
>TRBV4-1|TRBJ2-2|few|-
CASSQDSSSGELFF
>TRBV6-2/TRBV6-3|TRBJ2-1|-|TRBD1
CASRRQGFYNEQFF
>TRBV10-2|TRBJ1-6|-|TRBD1
CASGTGTFPLHF
>TRBV10-3|TRBJ2-1|few|-
CAISEGQSNEQFF
>TRBV14|TRBJ1-4|-|TRBD1
CASSQGQGTTHEKLFF
>TRBV20-1|TRBJ2-2|few|-
CSARDPWAEANTGELFF
>TRBV6-2/TRBV6-3|TRBJ1-1|-|-
CASNHGSKGNTEAFF
>TRBV7-8|TRBJ1-1|few|-
CASSIRGEAFF
>TRBV14|TRBJ2-7|few|-
CASSPYAGSYEQYF
>TRBV19|TRBJ2-3|few|-
CASSTLRSIDTQYF
>TRBV19|TRBJ2-3|-|-
CASSISEGLDTQYF
>TRBV4-1|TRBJ1-1|few|-
CASSLEQENTEAFF
>TRBV9|TRBJ2-2|few|-
CASSVRQTNTGELFF
>TRBV29-1|TRBJ1-1|few|TRBD1
CSVSDRVNTEAFF
>TRBV4-3|TRBJ1-2|-|-
CASSQVRSNYGYTF
>TRBV7-9|TRBJ2-2|few|-
CASSLYNSRTGELFF
>TRBV5-1|TRBJ1-1|few|-
CASSSGRRDTEAFF